Listed below are T cell receptor beta chains from one sample, sequenced in a study of chemoradiotherapy in HPV16-positive cancers. The assay was immunoSEQ multiplex PCR, and TCRdb's table has in-frame clones only and misses some. The sample shows more than 10,000 clones, roughly 90% of them seen only once. The input for sequencing was blood, taken from a patient who underwent chemoradiotherapy. The source is a human donor with HPV-associated anogenital cancer. CDR3s include the opening cysteine and the closing phenylalanine or tryptophan. D genes are given only for firm matches.

v_call: TRBV27
d_call: -
cdr3_aa: CASREGHTDTQYF

v_call: TRBV19
d_call: TRBD1
cdr3_aa: CASSFSDRGPNYGYTF

v_call: TRBV5-6
d_call: TRBD1
cdr3_aa: CASSYRQGVGANVLTF

v_call: TRBV2
d_call: -
cdr3_aa: CASTQTPPDGGANNEQFF

v_call: TRBV18
d_call: TRBD1
cdr3_aa: CASSPRPDRVDGYTF

v_call: TRBV11-2
d_call: -
cdr3_aa: CASTLGGPPGTDTQYF

v_call: TRBV29-1
d_call: TRBD1
cdr3_aa: CSAAGTGGYEQYF

v_call: TRBV25-1
d_call: -
cdr3_aa: CASSEWGSNEQFF

v_call: TRBV15
d_call: TRBD1
cdr3_aa: CATSREGQATDTQYF

v_call: TRBV2
d_call: -
cdr3_aa: CASIGVGDTQYF

v_call: TRBV11-3
d_call: -
cdr3_aa: CAVLGVDYGYTF

v_call: TRBV5-4
d_call: -
cdr3_aa: CASSGGHLIETQYF

v_call: TRBV12-5
d_call: -
cdr3_aa: CASGLVLTSRVPHIQYF

v_call: TRBV5-5
d_call: -
cdr3_aa: CASSFGGDYGYTF

v_call: TRBV10-1
d_call: -
cdr3_aa: CASSDSFNYGYTF

v_call: TRBV27
d_call: -
cdr3_aa: CASSLSVRGDQPQHF

v_call: TRBV5-1
d_call: TRBD1
cdr3_aa: CASVRGQGGTEAFF

v_call: TRBV11-3
d_call: TRBD2
cdr3_aa: CASSLVAGGSSYNEQFF

v_call: TRBV6-5
d_call: TRBD1
cdr3_aa: CASSYLQGSAEQFF

v_call: TRBV21-1
d_call: -
cdr3_aa: CASSKVEGAGTDTQYF

v_call: TRBV7-3
d_call: -
cdr3_aa: CASRPATSRELMNTEAFF

v_call: TRBV4-3
d_call: -
cdr3_aa: CASSQESHQNYGYTF

v_call: TRBV4-1
d_call: -
cdr3_aa: CASSPPRINEKLFF

v_call: TRBV5-1
d_call: -
cdr3_aa: CASSLSGRQEKLFF

v_call: TRBV7-2
d_call: -
cdr3_aa: CASSPRGVNTEAFF

v_call: TRBV5-6
d_call: -
cdr3_aa: CASSLVGPTEAFF

v_call: TRBV10-2
d_call: TRBD1
cdr3_aa: CASSAGGQGFQPQHF

v_call: TRBV2
d_call: -
cdr3_aa: CASSEVRSYEQYF

v_call: TRBV4-1
d_call: -
cdr3_aa: CASSRSFSGQEQFF